The T cell receptor beta chain described here comes from a study of shared clonotypes between healthy human individuals. This clone was picked up one time. CDR3 length equals 14 residues. V shed 0 bases and J shed 7 bases, with 13 bases lying between them. The germline V gene has CDR1 GTSNPN and CDR2 SVGIG (reference sequence). Profiling relied on immunoSEQ multiplex PCR, and the TCRdb table lists in-frame clones only, not all of them. The data show about 980,000 clones, approximately 80% seen once. The chain is built from TRBV30 and TRBJ2-1; D is undetermined. The sequenced sample was memory CD4+ T cells sorted from blood. Subset given: CD45RA-negative fraction. The sequence was obtained from a young man in good health. CDR3 residues: CAWSVGMGWNEQFF. The CDR3 nucleotides read TGTGCCTGGAGTGTAGGGATGGGGTGGAATGAGCAGTTCTTC.